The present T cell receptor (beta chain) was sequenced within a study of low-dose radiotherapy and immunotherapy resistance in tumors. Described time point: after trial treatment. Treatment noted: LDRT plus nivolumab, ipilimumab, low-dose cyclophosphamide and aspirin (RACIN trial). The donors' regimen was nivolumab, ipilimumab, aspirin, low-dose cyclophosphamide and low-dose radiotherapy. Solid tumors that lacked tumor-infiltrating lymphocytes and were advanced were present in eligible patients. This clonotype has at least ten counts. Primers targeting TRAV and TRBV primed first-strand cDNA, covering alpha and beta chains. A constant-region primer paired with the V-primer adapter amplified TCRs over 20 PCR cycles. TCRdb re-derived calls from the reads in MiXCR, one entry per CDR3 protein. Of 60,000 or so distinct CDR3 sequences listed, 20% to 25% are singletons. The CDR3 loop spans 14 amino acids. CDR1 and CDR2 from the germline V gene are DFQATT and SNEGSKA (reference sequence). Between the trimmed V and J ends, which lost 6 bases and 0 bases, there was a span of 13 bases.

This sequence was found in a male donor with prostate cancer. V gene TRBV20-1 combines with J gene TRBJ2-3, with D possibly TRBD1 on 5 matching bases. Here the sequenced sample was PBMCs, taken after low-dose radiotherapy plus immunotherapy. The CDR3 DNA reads TGCAGTGCAAGGACACCTACTAGCACAGATACGCAGTATTTT. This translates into CSARTPTSTDTQYF.